Below, one T cell receptor (beta chain) is given with its context. This entry comes from a study of OX40 agonist ivuxolimab in advanced cancers. The CDR3 extends over 17 amino acids. The V segment lost 2 bases and the J segment 3 bases; nucleotides outside the gene matches: 11. Germline V lookup: CDR1 MNHEY, CDR2 SMNVEV (reference sequence). Clones were read by immunoSEQ multiplex PCR, and TCRdb kept only the in-frame ones, dropping some. The sample records 80,000 to 95,000 clones, 91% being singletons. This receptor was obtained from an adult with an advanced solid tumor such as melanoma, head and neck, liver or kidney cancer. The source was CD4+ or CD8+ T cells sorted from blood, collected in a trial of the OX40 agonist ivuxolimab. The chain uses TRBV27 and TRBJ1-2; 8 bases are a match to TRBD1. The CDR3 sequence: CASSLTSGTGAYYGYTF. The CDR3 DNA reads as TGTGCCAGCAGTTTAACATCCGGGACAGGAGCTTACTATGGCTACACCTTC.